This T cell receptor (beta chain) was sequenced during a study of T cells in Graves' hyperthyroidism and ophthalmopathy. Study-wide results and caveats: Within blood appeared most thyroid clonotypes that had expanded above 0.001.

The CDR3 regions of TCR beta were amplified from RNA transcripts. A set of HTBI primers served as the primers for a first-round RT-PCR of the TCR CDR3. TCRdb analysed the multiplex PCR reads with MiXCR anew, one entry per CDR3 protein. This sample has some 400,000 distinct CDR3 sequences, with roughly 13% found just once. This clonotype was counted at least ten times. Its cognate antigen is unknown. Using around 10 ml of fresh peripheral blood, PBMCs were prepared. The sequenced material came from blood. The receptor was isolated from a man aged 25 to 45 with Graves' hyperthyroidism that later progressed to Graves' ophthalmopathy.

The CDR3, as DNA: TGTGCCAGCAGCTCGATTACCGGGAAGAACACTGAAGCTTTCTTT. Translating gives CASSSITGKNTEAFF. The gene calls are TRBV7-9 and TRBJ1-1; no clear D gene. This CDR3 contains 15 residues. Germline V gives CDR1 SEHNR, CDR2 FQNEAQ (reference sequence). V shed 4 bases and J shed 1 base, with 13 bases lying between them.